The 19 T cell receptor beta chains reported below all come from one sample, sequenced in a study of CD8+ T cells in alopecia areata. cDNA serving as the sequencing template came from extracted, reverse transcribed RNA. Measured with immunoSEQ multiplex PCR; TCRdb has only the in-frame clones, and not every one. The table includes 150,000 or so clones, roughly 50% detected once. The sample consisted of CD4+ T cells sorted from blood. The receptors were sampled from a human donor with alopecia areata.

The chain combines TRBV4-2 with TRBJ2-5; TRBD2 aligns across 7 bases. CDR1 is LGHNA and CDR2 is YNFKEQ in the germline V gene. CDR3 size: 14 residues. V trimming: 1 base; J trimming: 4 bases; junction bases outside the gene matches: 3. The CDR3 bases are TGTGCCAGCAGCCAAGGCGGGGGAGGAGAGACCCAGTACTTC. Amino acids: CASSQGGGGETQYF.

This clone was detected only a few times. The CDR3 DNA reads as TGCGCCAGCAGGGTGGCTGAAGCTTTCTTT. Its translation is CASRVAEAFF. The V and J genes are TRBV23-1 and TRBJ1-1; no firm D call. TRBV23-1 is assigned to the ORF class and has an uncertain function. The CDR3 consists of 10 residues. V was clipped by 6 bases and J by 6 bases, with 5 bases between them.

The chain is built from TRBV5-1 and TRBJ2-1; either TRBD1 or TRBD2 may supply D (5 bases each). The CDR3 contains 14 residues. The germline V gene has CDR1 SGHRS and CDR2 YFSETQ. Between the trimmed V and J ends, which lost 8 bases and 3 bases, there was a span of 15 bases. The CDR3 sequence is CASHLWGIYNEQFF. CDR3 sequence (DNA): TGCGCCAGTCACTTATGGGGGATCTACAATGAGCAGTTCTTC.

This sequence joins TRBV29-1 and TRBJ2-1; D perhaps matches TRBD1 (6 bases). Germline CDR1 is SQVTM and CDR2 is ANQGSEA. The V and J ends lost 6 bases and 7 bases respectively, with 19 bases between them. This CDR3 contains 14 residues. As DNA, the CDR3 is TGCAGCGTCTGGGGACACACGACGGGGAATGAGCAGTTCTTC. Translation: CSVWGHTTGNEQFF.

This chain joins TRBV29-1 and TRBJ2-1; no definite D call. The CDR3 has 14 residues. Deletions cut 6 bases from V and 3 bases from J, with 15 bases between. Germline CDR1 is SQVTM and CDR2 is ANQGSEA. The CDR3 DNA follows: TGCAGCGTGGAACGGTCCGGCGGCTACAATGAGCAGTTCTTC. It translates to CSVERSGGYNEQFF.

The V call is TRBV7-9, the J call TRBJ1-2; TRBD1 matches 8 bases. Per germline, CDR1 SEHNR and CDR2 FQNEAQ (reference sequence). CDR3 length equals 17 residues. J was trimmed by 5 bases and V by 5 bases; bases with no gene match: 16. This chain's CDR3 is CASSLHRLRTGSYGYTF. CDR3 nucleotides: TGTGCCAGCAGCCTCCACCGTTTACGGACAGGGAGTTATGGCTACACCTTC. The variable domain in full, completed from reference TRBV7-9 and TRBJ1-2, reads DTGVSQNPRHKITKRGQNVTFRCDPISEHNRLYWYRQTLGQGPEFLTYFQNEAQLEKSRLLSDRFSAERPKGSFSTLEIQRTEQGDSAMYLCASSLHRLRTGSYGYTFGSGTRLTVV.

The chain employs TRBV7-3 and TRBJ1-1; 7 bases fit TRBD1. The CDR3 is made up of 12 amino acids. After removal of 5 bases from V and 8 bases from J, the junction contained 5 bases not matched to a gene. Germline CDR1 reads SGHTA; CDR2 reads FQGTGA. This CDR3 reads CASSLQGQEAFF. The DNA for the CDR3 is TGTGCCAGCAGCCTACAGGGGCAGGAAGCTTTCTTT.

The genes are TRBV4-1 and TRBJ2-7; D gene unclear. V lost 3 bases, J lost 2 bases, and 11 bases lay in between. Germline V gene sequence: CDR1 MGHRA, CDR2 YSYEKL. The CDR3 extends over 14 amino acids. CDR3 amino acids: CASSQVGSTYEQYF. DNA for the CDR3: TGCGCCAGCAGCCAGGTCGGGTCCACCTACGAGCAGTACTTC.

Here the CDR3 reads CSVGTGSSYGYTF. CDR3 coding DNA: TGCAGCGTTGGGACAGGGTCGTCGTATGGCTACACCTTC. The V gene is TRBV29-1, the J gene TRBJ1-2; 8 bases fit TRBD1. The germline CDR1 and CDR2 sequences are SQVTM and ANQGSEA. The CDR3 has 13 amino acids. V was clipped by 4 bases and J by 5 bases; unmatched bases: 6.

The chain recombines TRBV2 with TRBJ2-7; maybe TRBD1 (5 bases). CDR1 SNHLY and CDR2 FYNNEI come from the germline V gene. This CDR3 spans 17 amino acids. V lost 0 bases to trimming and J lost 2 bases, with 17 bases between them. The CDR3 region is CASSEAGVTRTTYEQYF. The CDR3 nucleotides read TGTGCCAGCAGTGAAGCAGGGGTAACGCGAACGACCTACGAGCAGTACTTC.

The CDR3 nucleotides read TGTGCCAGCAGTGGTTTGACGGTTAATCAGCCCCAGCATTTT. This gives the protein CASSGLTVNQPQHF. V gene TRBV2 combines with J gene TRBJ1-5; the D is unclear. V was cut by 4 bases and J by 4 bases, with 11 bases left in between. Germline V gives CDR1 SNHLY, CDR2 FYNNEI. The CDR3 spans 14 residues.

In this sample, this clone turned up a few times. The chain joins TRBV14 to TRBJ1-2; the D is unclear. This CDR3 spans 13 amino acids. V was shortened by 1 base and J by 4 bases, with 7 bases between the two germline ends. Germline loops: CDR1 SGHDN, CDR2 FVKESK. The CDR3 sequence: CASSQVPSYGYTF. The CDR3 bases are TGTGCCAGCAGCCAAGTACCCAGCTATGGCTACACCTTC.

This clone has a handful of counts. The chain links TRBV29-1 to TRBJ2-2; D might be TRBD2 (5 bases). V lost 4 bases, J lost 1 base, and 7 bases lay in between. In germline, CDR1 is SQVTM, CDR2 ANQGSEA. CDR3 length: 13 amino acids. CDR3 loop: CSVGRGNTGELFF. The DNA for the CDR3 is TGCAGCGTTGGCCGGGGGAACACCGGGGAGCTGTTTTTT.

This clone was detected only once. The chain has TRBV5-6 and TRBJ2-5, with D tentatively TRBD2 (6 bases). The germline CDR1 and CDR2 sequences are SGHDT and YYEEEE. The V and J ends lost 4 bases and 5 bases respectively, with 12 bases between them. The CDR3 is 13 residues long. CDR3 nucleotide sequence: TGTGCCAGCAGCCCTACTAGCTCGGAGACCCAGTACTTC. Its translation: CASSPTSSETQYF. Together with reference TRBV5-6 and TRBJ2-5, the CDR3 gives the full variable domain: DAGVTQSPTHLIKTRGQQVTLRCSPKSGHDTVSWYQQALGQGPQFIFQYYEEEERQRGNFPDRFSGHQFPNYSSELNVNALLLGDSALYLCASSPTSSETQYFGPGTRLLVL.

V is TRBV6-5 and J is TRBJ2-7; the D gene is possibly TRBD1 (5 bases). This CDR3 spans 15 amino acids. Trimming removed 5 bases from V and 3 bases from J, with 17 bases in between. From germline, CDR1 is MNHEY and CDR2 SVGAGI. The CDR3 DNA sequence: TGTGCCAGCAGTCCAGGCAGGGTTGGGATCTACGAGCAGTACTTC. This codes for CASSPGRVGIYEQYF.

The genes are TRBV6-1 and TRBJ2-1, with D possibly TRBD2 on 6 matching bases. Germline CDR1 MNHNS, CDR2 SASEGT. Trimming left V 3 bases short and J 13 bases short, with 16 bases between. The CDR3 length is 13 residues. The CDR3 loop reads CASSDRLEGRQFF. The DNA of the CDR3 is TGTGCCAGCAGTGATAGACTAGAAGGTCGACAGTTCTTC.

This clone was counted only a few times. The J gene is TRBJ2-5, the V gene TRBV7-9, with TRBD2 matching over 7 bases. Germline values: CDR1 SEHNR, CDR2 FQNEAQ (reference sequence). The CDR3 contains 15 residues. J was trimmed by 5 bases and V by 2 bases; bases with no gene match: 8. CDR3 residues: CASSLWTRSFETQYF. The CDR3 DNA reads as TGTGCCAGCAGCTTATGGACTAGATCTTTCGAGACCCAGTACTTC.

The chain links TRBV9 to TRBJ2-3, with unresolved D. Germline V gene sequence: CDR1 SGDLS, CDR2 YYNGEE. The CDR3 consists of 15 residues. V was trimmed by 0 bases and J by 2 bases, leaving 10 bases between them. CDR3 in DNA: TGTGCCAGCAGCGTAGTAGGGCAGGACACAGATACGCAGTATTTT. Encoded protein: CASSVVGQDTDTQYF.

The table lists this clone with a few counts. CDR3 amino acids: CASSRLGLEHYEQYF. CDR3 sequence (DNA): TGTGCCAGCAGCCGTCTTGGACTCGAGCACTACGAGCAGTACTTC. This chain joins TRBV7-9 and TRBJ2-7; D possibly corresponds to TRBD2 (5 bases). Germline CDR1 SEHNR, CDR2 FQNEAQ (reference sequence). Trimming removed 5 bases at V and 3 bases at J, with 17 bases between. The CDR3 sequence is 15 residues long.